Presented here are 20 T cell receptor beta chains from one specimen sequenced in a study of tumor and adjacent non-tumor tissue in lung cancer. The library came from three nested PCR rounds adapted from ARM-PCR protocols. MiXCR, applied by TCRdb to the multiplex PCR reads, yields one record per CDR3 protein. The sample consists of around 210,000 distinct CDR3 sequences, about 76% of them appearing once. RNA was extracted from bulk tissue without any cell sorting. Sequenced input: lung tumor tissue. The receptors derive from a man aged 55-75 years with non-small cell lung cancer.

A remark on this clonotype: The conserved phenylalanine or tryptophan normally closing the CDR3 is absent here, so this likely arose from a read error. The chain combines TRBV12-3 or TRBV12-4 with TRBJ2-2; D ambiguous. This CDR3 has 14 residues. Trimming removed 5 bases at V and 6 bases at J, with 13 bases between. CDR3 nucleotides: TGTGCCAGCAGTCCCGGGCGAGGTTCCGGGGAGCTGTTTATT. Its protein is CASSPGRGSGELFI.

This clonotype was detected only once. This may arise from a read error, as a much more abundant clone is one base away. The V call is TRBV29-1, the J call TRBJ2-1, with D unclear. Germline assignment: CDR1 SQVTM and CDR2 ANQGSEA. The CDR3 length is 10 residues. The CDR3 DNA reads TGCAACGCCGGATACAATGAGCAGTTCTTC. Protein: CNAGYNEQFF.

In the case of this clonotype: A much bigger clone sits one base away, suggesting this may be a read error. The chain is built from TRBV5-4 and TRBJ2-3, with D hard to call. The CDR3 totals 14 residues. V lost 3 bases and J lost 1, with 9 bases in between. Per the germline V gene, CDR1 is SGHNT and CDR2 is YYREEE (reference sequence). The CDR3 protein is CASSSESGTDTQYF. The CDR3 nucleotides are TGTGCCAGCAGCTCTGAGAGTGGCACAGATACGCAGTATTTT.

The rearrangement joins TRBV5-1 to TRBJ1-1, with D tentatively TRBD1 (5 bases). V shed 0 bases and J shed 3 bases, with 12 bases lying between them. Germline loops: CDR1 SGHRS, CDR2 YFSETQ. CDR3 length: 15 amino acids. Here the CDR3 reads CASSLAGTPDTEAFF. In nucleotides, the CDR3 is TGCGCCAGCAGCTTGGCCGGGACTCCGGACACTGAAGCTTTCTTT.

This clonotype was observed a handful of times. This could be a read error, since a much larger clone is one nucleotide away. This CDR3 fails to terminate in the conserved phenylalanine or tryptophan, so it likely reflects a read error. The V and J genes are TRBV11-2 and TRBJ2-7; 7 bases fit TRBD2. With 6 bases clipped from V and 6 bases from J, the junction kept 11 bases outside the gene matches. The V gene's germline CDR1 is SGHAT and CDR2 FQNNGV. This CDR3 spans 14 amino acids. CDR3 residues: CASRLPASGGEQYL. The CDR3 nucleotides read TGTGCCAGCAGACTTCCGGCTAGCGGAGGCGAGCAGTACCTC.

Of note for this clonotype: This CDR3 fails to terminate in the conserved phenylalanine or tryptophan, so it likely reflects a read error. The rearrangement uses TRBV11-2 and TRBJ1-5; D is unclear. CDR1 and CDR2 (germline): SGHAT, FQNNGV. CDR3 size: 13 residues. The CDR3 DNA reads TGTGCAAGCAGCTTAGTAGAGAATCAGCCCCAGCATTAT. It is translated as CASSLVENQPQHY.

A word on this clonotype: The junction and the germline gene differ at one end; a read error may be behind it. The genes are TRBV11-2 and TRBJ2-2, with a tentative D call TRBD2 (6 bases). Germline CDR1 reads SGHAT; CDR2 reads FQNNGV. This CDR3 has 16 amino acids. In DNA form, the CDR3 reads TGCGCCAGCGGCTTAAGCGCTAGCGCAGACACCGGGGAGCTGTTTTTT. This gives the protein CASGLSASADTGELFF.

The chain carries TRBV29-1 and TRBJ2-6, with a weak D call TRBD2 (5 bases). V was cut by 3 bases and J by 0 bases, with 6 bases left in between. The CDR3 extends over 14 amino acids. CDR1 SQVTM and CDR2 ANQGSEA come from the germline V gene. CDR3: CSVDGSSGANVLTF. The DNA of the CDR3 is TGCAGCGTTGATGGGAGCTCTGGGGCCAACGTCCTGACTTTC.

Comments on this clonotype: At one of its ends the junction is not consistent with the germline gene, which may arise from a read error. The chain recombines TRBV5-4 with TRBJ2-5; D gene unclear. The CDR3 totals 15 residues. Looked up from germline, CDR1 is SGHNT and CDR2 is YYREEE (reference sequence). This CDR3 reads CVSSLGTAQQNTQYF. CDR3 in DNA: TGTGTCAGCAGCTTAGGTACAGCGCAGCAGAACACCCAGTACTTC. Combining the CDR3 with reference TRBV5-4 and TRBJ2-5 gives the whole variable domain ETGVTQSPTHLIKTRGQQVTLRCSSQSGHNTVSWYQQALGQGPQFIFQYYREEENGRGNFPPRFSGLQFPNYSSELNVNALELDDSALYLCVSSLGTAQQNTQYFGPGTRLLVL.

Turning to this clonotype: Because the CDR3 is missing its conserved closing phenylalanine or tryptophan, this is likely a read error. It is unclear where the CDR3 begins or ends on the DNA, so no DNA is shown, and the CDR3 is as TCRdb lists it. The rearrangement joins TRBV5-5 to TRBJ1-5; TRBD1, the table's D call, lacks a check against the DNA. With termini counted, the CDR3 has 18 amino acids. Germline CDR1 SGHKS, CDR2 YYEKEE (reference sequence). This chain's CDR3 is CASSFLPGTGAGNQPHHS.

A word on this clonotype: One junction end does not reproduce the germline sequence, and a read error may be involved. The chain recombines TRBV12-5 with TRBJ1-1, with no clear D. The CDR3 spans 12 residues. In germline, CDR1 is LGHNT, CDR2 FRNRAP. CDR3: CATSRSDTEPFF. The DNA for the CDR3 is TGTGCAACCAGCCGTTCAGACACTGAACCTTTCTTT.

On this clonotype itself: This may come from a read error, since a much larger clone is one base off. The V and J genes are TRBV20-1 and TRBJ1-1; maybe TRBD1 (6 bases). The germline V gene encodes CDR1 DFQATT and CDR2 SNEGSKA (reference sequence). CDR3 length: 12 residues. The CDR3 nucleotides read TGCAGAGCTCCCTCGGACAGCGCTGAAGCTTTCTTT. Amino acid sequence: CRAPSDSAEAFF.

The rearrangement uses TRBV20-1 and TRBJ1-4; perhaps TRBD1 as D (5 bases). Germline V lookup: CDR1 DFQATT, CDR2 SNEGSKA (reference sequence). This CDR3 region has 16 residues. The chain's CDR3 is CDARDGMKGHNEKLFF. The CDR3 DNA reads as TGCGATGCTAGAGATGGGATGAAGGGGCATAATGAAAAACTGTTTTTT.

A note on this clonotype: One junction end disagrees with the germline gene, perhaps due to a read error. This rearrangement joins TRBV11-3 to TRBJ2-3, with D possibly called TRBD1 or TRBD2 (5 bases each). The CDR3 is made up of 15 amino acids. Germline values: CDR1 SGHNT, CDR2 YENEEA. Written as DNA, the CDR3 is TGTGCCAGCAGCTTGGGGCGGGTGGGTACAGATAAGCAGTATTTT. Translating gives CASSLGRVGTDKQYF.

A note on this clonotype: One junction end disagrees with the germline gene, perhaps due to a read error. This chain connects TRBV12-3 or TRBV12-4 to TRBJ1-5; D remains ambiguous. CDR3 size: 15 residues. In DNA, the CDR3 is TGTGCCAGCGGTTTATCAGCTCTTAGCAATCAGCCCCAGCATTTT. This translates into CASGLSALSNQPQHF.

This clonotype was recorded at least ten times. The genes are TRBV11-2 and TRBJ2-5; D is uncertain. CDR3 length: 14 amino acids. Deletions cut 4 bases from V and 4 bases from J, with 13 bases between. CDR1 is SGHAT, CDR2 FQNNGV, per germline. The CDR3: CASSWGMGSETQYF. As DNA, the CDR3 is TGTGCCAGCAGCTGGGGAATGGGTTCAGAGACCCAGTACTTC.

This clonotype was recorded at least ten times. V is TRBV4-2 and J is TRBJ2-7, with TRBD2 identical over 10 bases. The germline gives CDR1 LGHNA, CDR2 YNFKEQ. The J segment lost 2 bases and the V segment lost 0 bases, leaving 1 base of the junction unmatched. CDR3 length: 15 amino acids. This CDR3 is CASSQELAGTYEQYF. In nucleotides, the CDR3 is TGTGCCAGCAGCCAAGAACTAGCGGGAACCTACGAGCAGTACTTC.

This clonotype has more than one count but fewer than ten. The chain combines TRBV6-5 with TRBJ2-2, with 10 bases matching TRBD2. Germline CDR1 is MNHEY and CDR2 is SVGAGI. The V segment lost 6 bases and the J segment 1 base; nucleotides outside the gene matches: 11. This CDR3 is 18 amino acids long. The CDR3 DNA follows: TGTGCCAGCAGCAGAAGCGGGAGGGCCCGGAAGAACACCGGGGAGCTGTTTTTT. Translation: CASSRSGRARKNTGELFF.

The chain recombines TRBV6-2 or TRBV6-3 with TRBJ2-1, with D unresolved. The germline V and J ends were trimmed by 10 bases and 6 bases, with 19 bases remaining between them. The CDR3 has 14 residues. CDR1 MNHEY and CDR2 SVGEGT come from the germline V gene. CDR3 protein: CATTDRIVRNEQFF. Here the CDR3 DNA reads TGTGCCACCACCGACCGGATAGTCCGCAATGAGCAGTTCTTC.

The chain links TRBV20-1 to TRBJ1-5, with TRBD1 as a possible D gene (5 bases). CDR3 length: 15 amino acids. The V end was cut by 4 bases, the J end by 10 bases, with 23 bases between. Germline V CDR1 and CDR2: DFQATT, SNEGSKA (reference sequence). CDR3 amino acids: CSATTFGRDEEPQHF. The CDR3 nucleotides are TGCAGTGCTACCACCTTTGGACGGGACGAGGAACCCCAGCATTTT.